The 15 T cell receptor beta chains in this list originate from one sample, sequenced in a study of molecular identifiers for immune sequencing clone quantification. TCRdb re-derived calls from the PCR reads in MiXCR, one entry per CDR3 protein. In the table there are 60,000 to 70,000 distinct CDR3 sequences, 15% to 20% of which are singletons. The specimen was naive CD8+ T cells from blood, with Jurkat cell RNA spiked in. Subset noted: FACS-sorted CD8+CD4-CCR7+CD45RA+ naive T cells. The receptors here all came from a human donor in good health. Some libraries in this study had Jurkat cell RNA spiked in.

Ten or more counts support this clonotype. The chain employs TRBV6-2 or TRBV6-3 and TRBJ2-1; TRBD2 aligns across 7 bases. Losses at the gene ends were 0 bases for V and 2 bases for J; bases not matched to a gene: 13. The CDR3 loop spans 19 amino acids. Germline CDR1 reads MNHEY; CDR2 reads SVGEGT. CDR3 in DNA: TGTGCCAGCAGTTACTCGTGGCTAGCGGAGACCCCCACCTACAATGAGCAGTTCTTC. Its translation is CASSYSWLAETPTYNEQFF.

Many counts were recorded for this clonotype. V usage is TRBV11-2 and J usage is TRBJ2-1, with D tentatively TRBD1 (7 bases). V lost 5 bases and J lost 7, with 21 bases in between. The CDR3 contains 16 residues. The germline V gene has CDR1 SGHAT and CDR2 FQNNGV. CDR3 region: CASSTGVGRPGNEQFF. CDR3 bases: TGTGCCAGCAGCACAGGGGTCGGGAGACCCGGGAATGAGCAGTTCTTC.

This chain joins TRBV10-3 and TRBJ2-1; maybe TRBD2 (6 bases). CDR3 length: 12 amino acids. Germline values: CDR1 ENHRY, CDR2 SYGVKD. V lost 8 bases, J lost 10 bases, and 15 bases lay in between. Here the CDR3 reads CAIRRGAEEQFF. The CDR3 nucleotides are TGTGCCATCCGGAGGGGTGCGGAGGAGCAGTTCTTC.

With regard to this clonotype: A much bigger clone sits one base away, suggesting this may be a read error. V usage is TRBV5-6 and J usage is TRBJ2-1; D possibly matches TRBD1 or TRBD2 (5 bases each). Germline lookup yields CDR1 SGHDT and CDR2 YYEEEE. V was cut by 0 bases and J by 0 bases, with 10 bases left in between. The CDR3 is 16 residues long. CDR3 sequence (DNA): TGTGCCAGCAGCTTGGGCCCGGGACCCTCCTACAATGAGCAGTTCTTC. Amino acids: CASSLGPGPSYNEQFF.

This clonotype came up once. This may come from a read error, since a much larger clone is one base off. CDR3 protein: CVSSSDRVFTEAFF. The DNA for the CDR3 is TGTGTCAGCAGCTCGGACAGGGTTTTTACTGAAGCTTTCTTT. The V gene is TRBV7-8, the J gene TRBJ1-1, with 8 bases that match TRBD1. The CDR3 has 14 amino acids. CDR1 and CDR2 (germline): SGHVS, FQNEAQ.

This chain connects TRBV24-1 to TRBJ2-6; D remains unclear. The CDR3 extends over 13 amino acids. Germline V CDR1 and CDR2: KGHDR, SFDVKD. Trimming cost V 3 bases and J 2 bases, with 1 base left between them. CDR3 sequence: CATSDTGANVLTF. The CDR3 nucleotides are TGTGCCACCAGTGATACTGGGGCCAACGTCCTGACTTTC.

The chain joins TRBV10-3 to TRBJ2-3; 10 bases agree with TRBD2. The CDR3 covers 16 residues. The germline V gene encodes CDR1 ENHRY and CDR2 SYGVKD. Unmatched junction bases numbered 3, after V lost 3 bases and J lost 0 bases. The CDR3: CAISELAGLSTDTQYF. CDR3 DNA: TGTGCCATCAGTGAACTAGCGGGACTTAGCACAGATACGCAGTATTTT.

Regarding this clonotype: This may stem from a read error, because a much larger clone lies one nucleotide away. The chain uses TRBV9 and TRBJ1-1, with D maybe TRBD1 (6 bases). Trimming shortened V by 4 bases and J by 1 base, and 14 bases separated the two germline ends. Germline V gene sequence: CDR1 SGDLS, CDR2 YYNGEE. The CDR3 is made up of 15 amino acids. Here the CDR3 reads CASSMWIGGNTEAFF. The CDR3 region has the DNA TGTGCCAGCAGCATGTGGATAGGGGGGAACACTGAAGCTTTCTTT.

This clonotype was seen ten or more times. V and J are TRBV5-4 and TRBJ2-3; 16 bases line up with TRBD2. The ends lost 6 bases at V and 6 bases at J; junction bases unmatched: 4. Germline V gives CDR1 SGHNT, CDR2 YYREEE (reference sequence). This CDR3 comprises 15 residues. CDR3 protein: CASKGLAGGPDTQYF. In DNA, the CDR3 is TGTGCCAGCAAGGGACTAGCGGGAGGGCCTGATACGCAGTATTTT.

As to this clonotype: This may come from a read error, since a much larger clone is one base off. This chain links TRBV5-6 with TRBJ1-2; 9 bases match TRBD1. CDR1 and CDR2 from the germline V gene are SGHDT and YYEEEE. With V trimmed by 2 bases and J by 7 bases, 6 bases remained unmatched. The CDR3 covers 14 residues. CDR3 residues: CASSFGTGSCGYTF. CDR3 nucleotide sequence: TGTGCCAGCAGCTTTGGGACAGGGTCCTGTGGCTACACCTTC. Filled out from reference TRBV5-6 and TRBJ1-2, the complete variable domain reads DAGVTQSPTHLIKTRGQQVTLRCSPKSGHDTVSWYQQALGQGPQFIFQYYEEEERQRGNFPDRFSGHQFPNYSSELNVNALLLGDSALYLCASSFGTGSCGYTFGSGTRLTVV.

This clonotype was observed at least ten times. The rearrangement uses TRBV5-6 and TRBJ2-7, with D tentatively TRBD2 (7 bases). The CDR3 runs 13 residues. Germline V gene sequence: CDR1 SGHDT, CDR2 YYEEEE. V was pared by 4 bases and J by 5 bases, with 13 bases between. This chain's CDR3 is CASSLGGGHEQYF. The CDR3 region has the DNA TGTGCCAGCAGCCTGGGCGGGGGCCACGAGCAGTACTTC. Combining the CDR3 with reference TRBV5-6 and TRBJ2-7 gives the whole variable domain DAGVTQSPTHLIKTRGQQVTLRCSPKSGHDTVSWYQQALGQGPQFIFQYYEEEERQRGNFPDRFSGHQFPNYSSELNVNALLLGDSALYLCASSLGGGHEQYFGPGTRLTVT.

This clonotype appeared many times. The gene calls are TRBV3-1 and TRBJ2-7, with TRBD1 as a possible D gene (6 bases). Trimming removed 4 bases from V and 3 bases from J, with 10 bases in between. From germline, CDR1 is LGHDT and CDR2 YNNKEL (reference sequence). The CDR3 sequence is 13 residues long. CDR3 residues: CASSPGHLYEQYF. DNA for the CDR3: TGTGCCAGCAGCCCGGGACACCTCTACGAGCAGTACTTC.

This clonotype was detected many times. The V and J genes are TRBV9 and TRBJ2-5; tentative D call: TRBD2 (6 bases). Trimming removed 2 bases from V and 2 bases from J, with 16 bases in between. The CDR3 is 16 amino acids. Germline CDR1 SGDLS, CDR2 YYNGEE. This CDR3 reads CASSVYAGTLQETQYF. DNA of the CDR3: TGTGCCAGCAGCGTCTACGCCGGGACTTTACAAGAGACCCAGTACTTC.

The chain couples TRBV12-5 to TRBJ2-1; D might be TRBD1 (5 bases). This CDR3 spans 13 amino acids. Germline assignment: CDR1 LGHNT and CDR2 FRNRAP. V was shortened by 5 bases and J by 6 bases, with 11 bases between the two germline ends. DNA for the CDR3: TGTGCTAGTGGTCGACAGCTGAGCAATGAGCAGTTCTTC. Protein product: CASGRQLSNEQFF.

This clonotype was seen ten or more times. The V call is TRBV29-1, the J call TRBJ1-2; no firm D call. The CDR3 totals 14 residues. CDR1 is SQVTM and CDR2 is ANQGSEA in the germline V gene. Trimming removed 0 bases from V and 1 base from J, with 9 bases in between. The chain's CDR3 is CSVEDDRNNYGYTF. Written as DNA, the CDR3 is TGCAGCGTTGAAGATGACCGAAATAACTATGGCTACACCTTC. Looking up the rest from reference TRBV29-1 and TRBJ1-2 gives the full variable domain: SAVISQKPSRDICQRGTSLTIQCQVDSQVTMMFWYRQQPGQSLTLIATANQGSEATYESGFVIDKFPISRPNLTFSTLTVSNMSPEDSSIYLCSVEDDRNNYGYTFGSGTRLTVV.